Shown below are 27 T cell receptor beta chains from a single sample sequenced in a study of T cells in Graves' hyperthyroidism and ophthalmopathy. It was RNA transcripts that yielded the amplified TCR beta CDR3 regions. In the first-round RT-PCR of the TCR CDR3, the HTBI primer set was used. From the multiplex PCR reads, TCRdb called clonotypes with MiXCR, one entry per CDR3 protein. In the table there are 550,000 to 800,000 distinct CDR3 sequences, 15% to 20% of which are singletons. Specimen: blood. The receptors come from a man in his forties or fifties with Graves' hyperthyroidism.

About this clonotype: A much larger clone lies one base from this, so it may be a read error. The rearrangement joins TRBV6-1 to TRBJ1-1, with 9 bases aligning to TRBD1. The CDR3 runs to 15 residues. CDR1 and CDR2 from the germline V gene are MNHNS and SASEGT. With 5 bases clipped from V and 1 base from J, the junction kept 5 bases outside the gene matches. CDR3 residues: CASSRNRGPNTEAFF. The CDR3 DNA follows: TGTGCCAGCAGTCGAAACAGGGGGCCGAACACTGAAGCTTTCTTT.

A few counts support this clonotype. The V gene is TRBV19, the J gene TRBJ1-2, with TRBD1 matching over 9 bases. J lost 0 bases, V lost 9 bases, and 5 bases had no gene match. The CDR3 is 14 residues long. Looked up from germline, CDR1 is LNHDA and CDR2 is SQIVND (reference sequence). CDR3 nucleotides: TGTGCCAGCAGGACAGGGGACGCTAACTATGGCTACACCTTC. It encodes CASRTGDANYGYTF.

This clonotype came up many times. The gene calls are TRBV29-1 and TRBJ2-5, with a weak D call TRBD1 (5 bases). This CDR3 is built from 12 residues. From germline, CDR1 is SQVTM and CDR2 ANQGSEA. Trimming removed 4 bases from V and 2 bases from J, with 8 bases in between. In DNA form, the CDR3 reads TGCAGCGTTGCTAGGGGACAAGAGACCCAGTACTTC. Translated: CSVARGQETQYF.

This clonotype was picked up a small number of times. V is TRBV30 and J is TRBJ1-5; 7 nucleotides agree with TRBD1. Germline lookup yields CDR1 GTSNPN and CDR2 SVGIG (reference sequence). Trimming cost V 5 bases and J 5 bases; bases outside gene matches: 6. The CDR3 has 13 residues. CDR3 loop: CAWQYRGDQPQHF. DNA for the CDR3: TGTGCCTGGCAATACAGGGGCGATCAGCCCCAGCATTTT.

This clonotype was seen ten or more times. This sequence joins TRBV12-3 or TRBV12-4 and TRBJ1-1, with D maybe TRBD1 (5 bases). There are 12 residues in the CDR3. Trimming pared 6 bases from V and 11 bases from J, leaving 16 bases between. CDR3 sequence: CASSLRDSAAFF. In DNA form, the CDR3 reads TGTGCCAGCAGCCTAAGGGACTCAGCGGCTTTCTTT.

This sequence joins TRBV5-1 and TRBJ2-3; tentatively, D is TRBD2 (5 bases). V was cut by 0 bases and J by 0 bases, with 8 bases left in between. Germline CDR1 and CDR2: SGHRS and YFSETQ. This CDR3 comprises 15 residues. For the CDR3, the DNA is TGCGCCAGCAGCTTGGCGAGGAGGAGCACAGATACGCAGTATTTT. Its protein is CASSLARRSTDTQYF.

The chain links TRBV7-2 to TRBJ2-4; 10 positions match TRBD2. The V gene end was trimmed by 4 bases and the J gene end by 0 bases; junction bases not matched to a gene: 27. Per the germline V gene, CDR1 is SGHTA and CDR2 is FQGNSA. This CDR3 spans 24 amino acids. CDR3 in DNA: TGTGCCAGCAGCTCTATATCCTGGCGAGGCGGCAGCGGGAGGGCTTTGGTAGCCAAAAACATTCAGTACTTC. This encodes CASSSISWRGGSGRALVAKNIQYF.

In this sample, this clonotype turned up many times. The gene calls are TRBV11-2 and TRBJ2-3, with 7 bases matching TRBD1. Unmatched junction bases numbered 6, after V lost 1 base and J lost 2 bases. The CDR3 spans 16 residues. From germline, CDR1 is SGHAT and CDR2 FQNNGV. The CDR3, as DNA: TGTGCCAGCAGCTTAGGCGACAGGGCATTCACAGATACGCAGTATTTT. This translates into CASSLGDRAFTDTQYF.

This clonotype has just a few counts. This sequence joins TRBV6-1 and TRBJ2-5; D may match TRBD1 or TRBD2 (6 bases each). Per the germline V gene, CDR1 is MNHNS and CDR2 is SASEGT. This CDR3 region has 14 residues. The V and J ends lost 5 bases and 4 bases respectively, with 14 bases between them. The CDR3 DNA follows: TGTGCCAGCAGTACGCTACAGGGACTAGAGACCCAGTACTTC. Translating gives CASSTLQGLETQYF.

A word on this clonotype: Just one base apart from a much larger clone, this may be a read error. This sequence joins TRBV2 and TRBJ2-5; 10 bases are shared with TRBD1. J was trimmed by 7 bases and V by 5 bases; bases with no gene match: 7. This CDR3 spans 14 amino acids. The germline V gene encodes CDR1 SNHLY and CDR2 FYNNEI. Written as DNA, the CDR3 is TGTGCCAGCAGTTCGACAGGGGGCGGAGGGACCCAGTACTTC. This codes for CASSSTGGGGTQYF.

This sequence joins TRBV5-4 and TRBJ1-5; a possible D gene is TRBD1 (5 bases). The CDR3 totals 13 residues. V was cut by 3 bases and J by 9 bases, with 13 bases left in between. Per the germline V gene, CDR1 is SGHNT and CDR2 is YYREEE (reference sequence). The DNA of the CDR3 is TGTGCCAGCAGCTCGGACAACGGCCGGCCCCAGCATTTT. It is translated as CASSSDNGRPQHF. The full variable domain, its missing parts supplied by reference TRBV5-4 and TRBJ1-5, is ETGVTQSPTHLIKTRGQQVTLRCSSQSGHNTVSWYQQALGQGPQFIFQYYREEENGRGNFPPRFSGLQFPNYSSELNVNALELDDSALYLCASSSDNGRPQHFGDGTRLSIL.

Ten or more counts support this clonotype. The chain couples TRBV11-2 to TRBJ2-5, with unresolved D. The V and J ends lost 1 base and 1 base respectively, with 10 bases between them. Germline values: CDR1 SGHAT, CDR2 FQNNGV. The CDR3 runs 15 residues. The DNA of the CDR3 is TGTGCCAGCAGCTTAGTTGACTGGTCCCAAGAGACCCAGTACTTC. This encodes CASSLVDWSQETQYF.

This clonotype was counted between two and nine times. The chain uses TRBV29-1 and TRBJ2-1; tentatively, D is TRBD1 or TRBD2 (7 bases each). Germline CDR1 SQVTM, CDR2 ANQGSEA. V was shortened by 4 bases and J by 9 bases, with 16 bases between the two germline ends. The CDR3 has 13 amino acids. CDR3 sequence: CSVVRGHRGEQFF. CDR3 coding DNA: TGCAGCGTTGTGCGGGGGCACAGGGGTGAGCAGTTCTTC.

DNA of the CDR3: TGTGCCAGCAGTTTCCAGGGAACCAATCAGCCCCAGCATTTT. Its translation is CASSFQGTNQPQHF. The V gene is TRBV2, the J gene TRBJ1-5; D may be TRBD1 (5 bases). Germline CDR1 is SNHLY and CDR2 is FYNNEI. Trimming took off 5 bases at V and 3 bases at J, with 11 bases between the two ends. The CDR3 runs 14 residues.

The chain has TRBV19 and TRBJ2-2; perhaps TRBD2 as D (5 bases). V was clipped by 3 bases and J by 7 bases, with 15 bases between them. The CDR3 is 15 residues long. The germline V gene has CDR1 LNHDA and CDR2 SQIVND (reference sequence). Here the CDR3 reads CASSIVANPSGELFF. CDR3 in DNA: TGTGCCAGTAGTATTGTAGCGAACCCGAGCGGGGAGCTGTTTTTT.

This clonotype was recorded a few times. The chain combines TRBV7-9 with TRBJ2-1; 7 bases agree with TRBD2. The germline CDR1 and CDR2 sequences are SEHNR and FQNEAQ (reference sequence). CDR3 length equals 15 residues. The V and J ends lost 7 bases and 3 bases, in that order; junction bases with no gene match: 9. CDR3 in amino acids: CASNGAGLFYNEQFF. CDR3 nucleotides: TGTGCCAGCAACGGAGCGGGGCTGTTCTACAATGAGCAGTTCTTC.

This clonotype appeared a few times. The chain has TRBV12-3 or TRBV12-4 and TRBJ1-5, with D hard to call. CDR3 size: 16 residues. The V end was cut by 3 bases, the J end by 0 bases, with 12 bases between. CDR3 amino acids: CASSFDGRYSNQPQHF. The CDR3 DNA reads as TGTGCCAGCAGTTTCGACGGAAGATATAGCAATCAGCCCCAGCATTTT.

The V gene is TRBV18, the J gene TRBJ2-7, with D perhaps given as TRBD1 or TRBD2 (5 bases each). Trimming took off 0 bases at V and 1 base at J, with 13 bases between the two ends. The CDR3 has 16 amino acids. The germline V gene encodes CDR1 KGHSH and CDR2 LQKENI. The CDR3 bases are TGTGCCAGCTCACCACCTACCGGGACGGTGTCCTACGAGCAGTACTTC. As protein: CASSPPTGTVSYEQYF.

The chain is built from TRBV28 and TRBJ2-1, with TRBD1 identical over 7 bases. The V segment lost 6 bases and the J segment 5 bases; nucleotides outside the gene matches: 10. The CDR3 sequence is 15 residues long. Germline V gives CDR1 MDHEN, CDR2 SYDVKM. The DNA for the CDR3 is TGTGCCAGCAGGCCGACAGGGTTGGGCCACAATGAGCAGTTCTTC. Its protein product is CASRPTGLGHNEQFF.

This clonotype was counted many times. This chain uses TRBV2 with TRBJ1-5, with unresolved D. CDR1 is SNHLY and CDR2 is FYNNEI in the germline V gene. This CDR3 comprises 14 residues. V was cut by 3 bases and J by 2 bases, with 8 bases left in between. For the CDR3, the DNA is TGTGCCAGCAGTGAGGAGACGGGCAATCAGCCCCAGCATTTT. It yields the protein CASSEETGNQPQHF.

The chain uses TRBV6-2 or TRBV6-3 and TRBJ2-7; TRBD2 matches 16 bases. The CDR3 covers 18 residues. The germline V gene has CDR1 MNHEY and CDR2 SVGEGT. Trimming removed 8 bases from V and 0 bases from J; junction bases left unmatched: 10. This CDR3 reads CASSSPGLAGGVSYEQYF. The CDR3 DNA reads TGTGCCAGCTCGAGTCCGGGACTAGCGGGAGGGGTCTCCTACGAGCAGTACTTC.

This clonotype was counted a single time. V is TRBV2 and J is TRBJ2-1; D possibly corresponds to TRBD2 (6 bases). The germline V and J ends were trimmed by 5 bases and 2 bases, with 16 bases remaining between them. CDR3 length: 16 residues. CDR1 is SNHLY and CDR2 is FYNNEI in the germline V gene. In nucleotides, the CDR3 is TGTGCCAGCAGTTGGGTGGGGGGACCTCCCTACAATGAGCAGTTCTTC. The encoded protein is CASSWVGGPPYNEQFF.

Ten or more counts support this clonotype. Here the CDR3 reads CASSFSTTGELFF. The CDR3 DNA reads TGTGCCAGCAGTTTCTCGACAACGGGGGAGCTGTTTTTT. V is TRBV28 and J is TRBJ2-2; no firm D call. The CDR3 has 13 amino acids. V gave up 3 bases and J gave up 8 bases, with 10 bases separating them. Germline lookup yields CDR1 MDHEN and CDR2 SYDVKM.

There are many counts of this clonotype. The rearrangement links TRBV12-3 or TRBV12-4 to TRBJ2-7; D is possibly TRBD2 (6 bases). CDR3 length: 15 residues. The V and J ends lost 6 bases and 0 bases respectively, with 15 bases between them. CDR3 nucleotide sequence: TGTGCCAGCAGGGGAACCGGGACTGTCTCCTACGAGCAGTACTTC. The encoded protein is CASRGTGTVSYEQYF.

This clonotype was seen a few times. The chain employs TRBV19 and TRBJ1-1, with 7 nucleotides matching TRBD1. Trimming took 6 bases from V and 4 from J; bases not matched to a gene: 5. The CDR3 is 13 residues long. Germline V gene data show CDR1 as LNHDA and CDR2 as SQIVND (reference sequence). This chain's CDR3 is CASRRTGFTEAFF. CDR3 nucleotides: TGTGCCAGTAGGCGGACAGGATTCACTGAAGCTTTCTTT.

The sample holds many counts of this clonotype. The rearrangement uses TRBV3-1 and TRBJ2-7; no clear D. In germline, CDR1 is LGHDT, CDR2 YNNKEL (reference sequence). Trimming shortened V by 2 bases and J by 3 bases, and 11 bases separated the two germline ends. The CDR3 extends over 14 amino acids. DNA of the CDR3: TGTGCCAGCAGCCAATATCATAGAGGCTACGAGCAGTACTTC. Translated, it gives CASSQYHRGYEQYF.

This clonotype was observed at least ten times. The V and J genes are TRBV28 and TRBJ2-2, with a tentative D call TRBD2 (6 bases). CDR1 is MDHEN, CDR2 SYDVKM, per germline. Trimming removed 8 bases from V and 5 bases from J, with 15 bases in between. The CDR3 totals 14 residues. The CDR3 DNA sequence: TGTGCCAGCTATGGAGGGGTTCGGACCGGGGAGCTGTTTTTT. Its protein product is CASYGGVRTGELFF.